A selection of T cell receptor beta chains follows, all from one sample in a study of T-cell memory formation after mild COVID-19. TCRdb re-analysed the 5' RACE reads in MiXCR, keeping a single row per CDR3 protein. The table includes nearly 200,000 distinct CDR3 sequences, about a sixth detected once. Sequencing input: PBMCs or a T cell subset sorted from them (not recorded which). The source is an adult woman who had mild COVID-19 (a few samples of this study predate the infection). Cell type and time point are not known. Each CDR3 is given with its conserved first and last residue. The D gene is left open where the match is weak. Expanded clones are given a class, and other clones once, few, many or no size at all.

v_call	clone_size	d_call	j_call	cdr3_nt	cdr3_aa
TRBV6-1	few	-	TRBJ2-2	TGTGCCAGCAGTGATGTCGGGGCGAACACCGGGGAGCTGTTTTTT	CASSDVGANTGELFF
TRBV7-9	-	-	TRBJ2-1	TGTGCCAGCAGCTTAGTCCCCTCGGCGGGCTCCTACAATGAGCAGTTCTTC	CASSLVPSAGSYNEQFF
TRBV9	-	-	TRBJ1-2	TGTGCCAGCAGCGCTGACGGTCCTTATGGCTACACCTTC	CASSADGPYGYTF
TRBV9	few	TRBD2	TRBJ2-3	TGTGCCAGCAGCGTATTAGGAGCGGGGGGTCGCACAGATACGCAGTATTTT	CASSVLGAGGRTDTQYF
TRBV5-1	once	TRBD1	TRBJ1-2	TGCGCCACCTCCCCATTCCAGGGGGCCGACGGCTACACCTTC	CATSPFQGADGYTF
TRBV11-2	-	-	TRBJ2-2	TGTGCCAGCAGCTTAGGAGCGTACGGGGAGCTGTTTTTT	CASSLGAYGELFF
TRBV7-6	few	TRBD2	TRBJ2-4	TGTGCCAGCAGCTACGGGACTAGCGGGAGTACAGACATTCAGTACTTC	CASSYGTSGSTDIQYF
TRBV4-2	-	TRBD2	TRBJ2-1	TGTGCCAGCAGGGACAGACTAGCGGGGCACTACAATGAGCAGTTCTTC	CASRDRLAGHYNEQFF
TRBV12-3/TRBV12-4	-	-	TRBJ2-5	TGTGCCAGCAGTTTAATGAGTAGTCAAGAGACCCAGTACTTC	CASSLMSSQETQYF
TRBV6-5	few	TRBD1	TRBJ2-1	TGTGCCAGCAGTTACCACGGGACAGGGAACAGTGAGCAGTTCTTC	CASSYHGTGNSEQFF
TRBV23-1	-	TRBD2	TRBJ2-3	TGCGCCAGCAGTCACCCCGGGACTAGCGGGAGGGCCGGGGGCACAGATACGCAGTATTTT	CASSHPGTSGRAGGTDTQYF
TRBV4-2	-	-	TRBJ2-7	TGTGCCAGCAGCCAAGATATTTATAGTGGCGAGCAGTACTTC	CASSQDIYSGEQYF
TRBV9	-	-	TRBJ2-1	TGTGCCAGCAGCTCTCAGAGGTATTGGTGGTTC	CASSSQRYWWF
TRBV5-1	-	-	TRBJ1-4	TGCGCCAGCAGCTTGAGTGGGCCCGGGAGTGAAAAACTGTTTTTT	CASSLSGPGSEKLFF
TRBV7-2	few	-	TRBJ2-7	TGTGCCAGCAGCTTCCGACGGCAGGGGTTGAGAGATAGCTCCTACGAGCAGTACTTC	CASSFRRQGLRDSSYEQYF
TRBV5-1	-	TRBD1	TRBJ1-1	TGCGCCAGCAGCTCCCTCCGGGGACAGGGGACTTTCTTT	CASSSLRGQGTFF
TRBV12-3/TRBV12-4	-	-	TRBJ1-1	TGTGCCAGCAGCCGTAGCCGGGGGGGGAACACTGAAGCTTTCTTT	CASSRSRGGNTEAFF
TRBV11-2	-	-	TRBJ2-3	TGTGCCAGCAGCTTAGATCTGAGCACAGATACGCAGTATTTT	CASSLDLSTDTQYF
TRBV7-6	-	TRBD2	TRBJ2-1	TGTGCCAGCAGTTCCCAGACTAGCCGGGGGTCCAATGAGCAGTTCTTC	CASSSQTSRGSNEQFF
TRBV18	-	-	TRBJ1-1	TGTGCCAGCTCACATGTGGGGGCGGGGGCTACAAACACTGAAGCTTTCTTT	CASSHVGAGATNTEAFF
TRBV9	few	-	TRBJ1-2	TGTGCCAGCAGCCCGGACCTTAACTATGGCTACACCTTC	CASSPDLNYGYTF
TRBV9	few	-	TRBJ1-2	TGTGCCAGCAGCGTAGTTGCGGACTATGGCTACACCTTC	CASSVVADYGYTF
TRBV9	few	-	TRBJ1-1	TGTGCCAGCAGAGAGGCGTCGGACAGATCGAACACTGAAGCTTTCTTT	CASREASDRSNTEAFF
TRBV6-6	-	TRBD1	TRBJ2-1	TGTGCCAGCAGTTACCCCGGGACAGGGTATGGTTGGGAGTTCTTC	CASSYPGTGYGWEFF
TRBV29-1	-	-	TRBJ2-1	TGCAGCGCCGACCGGGACGGGTACTATGAGCAGTTCTTC	CSADRDGYYEQFF
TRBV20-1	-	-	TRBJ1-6	TGCAGTGCTAGAGTCAGGTCTTTGAACAATTCACCCCTCCACTTT	CSARVRSLNNSPLHF
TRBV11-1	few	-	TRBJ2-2	TGTGCCAGCAGCTTAGCCCTAGGCGGGTCCGGGGAGCTGTTTTTT	CASSLALGGSGELFF
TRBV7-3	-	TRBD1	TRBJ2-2	TGTGCCAGCAGCTCGGGACAGCCCACCGGGGAGCTGTTTTTT	CASSSGQPTGELFF
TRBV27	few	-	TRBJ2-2	TGTGCCAGCAGCCGTCAGGGGATGAACACCGGGGAGCTGTTTTTT	CASSRQGMNTGELFF
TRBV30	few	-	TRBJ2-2	TGTGCCTGGAGTGTAACGGTGAACACCGGGGAGCTGTTTTTT	CAWSVTVNTGELFF
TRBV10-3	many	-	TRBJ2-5	TGTGCCATCTCCGGAAAAGGGGAGACCCAGTACTTC	CAISGKGETQYF
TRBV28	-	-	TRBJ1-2	TGTGCCAGCAGTGAAGAAGGGTGGGACTATGGCTACACCTTC	CASSEEGWDYGYTF
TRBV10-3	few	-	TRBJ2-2	TGTGCCTCAGGTCAAGGGAACACCGGGGAGCTGTTTTTT	CASGQGNTGELFF
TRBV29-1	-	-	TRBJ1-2	TGCAGCGTTGAACAAACAGGCGCCTATGGCTACACCTTC	CSVEQTGAYGYTF